Each of the 11 T cell receptor beta chains below was sequenced from the same sample in a study of cytomegalovirus exposure and HLA in healthy donors. It was with 60 Vbeta and 13 Jbeta primers that the PCR ran. TCRdb keeps only in-frame clones here, not all; method: immunoSEQ multiplex PCR. Of roughly 160,000 clones listed, 80% to 90% are singletons. The source material was PBMCs. The receptors were gathered from a man aged 45 to 65 in good health and CMV-seropositive.

This rearrangement joins TRBV9 to TRBJ2-1, with 8 bases that match TRBD2. V lost 0 bases to trimming and J lost 8 bases; unmatched junction nucleotides: 13. CDR1 SGDLS and CDR2 YYNGEE come from the germline V gene. The CDR3 contains 17 residues. The CDR3 DNA follows: TGTGCCAGCAGCGTAGAGGGGTTGAAGCGGGGGAGGGATGAGCAGTTCTTC. Translation: CASSVEGLKRGRDEQFF. The full variable domain, rest sourced from reference TRBV9 and TRBJ2-1, is DSGVTQTPKHLITATGQRVTLRCSPRSGDLSVYWYQQSLDQGLQFLIQYYNGEERAKGNILERFSAQQFPDLHSELNLSSLELGDSALYFCASSVEGLKRGRDEQFFGPGTRLTVL.

The chain recombines TRBV7-3 with TRBJ1-6; D is perhaps TRBD1 (6 bases). The V end lost 2 bases, the J end lost 6 bases, and 8 bases lay between the germline ends. The CDR3 has 14 amino acids. Germline V CDR1 and CDR2: SGHTA, FQGTGA. This chain's CDR3 is CASSLGTSNSPLHF. The CDR3, as DNA: TGTGCCAGCAGCTTAGGGACAAGTAATTCACCCCTCCACTTT.

This clone was observed a few times. V gene TRBV9 combines with J gene TRBJ2-4; D is ambiguous. Trimming removed 0 bases from V and 9 bases from J, with 13 bases in between. The CDR3 contains 14 residues. Per the germline V gene, CDR1 is SGDLS and CDR2 is YYNGEE. CDR3 sequence: CASSVDGRIAIQYF. CDR3 DNA sequence: TGTGCCAGCAGCGTAGACGGTCGAATCGCCATTCAGTACTTC.

The chain combines TRBV9 with TRBJ2-3, with a tentative D call TRBD2 (6 bases). Trimming took 1 base from V and 2 from J, leaving 11 bases between them. CDR1 and CDR2 (germline): SGDLS, YYNGEE. This CDR3 spans 15 amino acids. The CDR3 DNA reads TGTGCCAGCAGCGTATTGGGGGGATTCACAGATACGCAGTATTTT. Its translation: CASSVLGGFTDTQYF. Supplemented by reference TRBV9 and TRBJ2-3, the full variable domain reads DSGVTQTPKHLITATGQRVTLRCSPRSGDLSVYWYQQSLDQGLQFLIQYYNGEERAKGNILERFSAQQFPDLHSELNLSSLELGDSALYFCASSVLGGFTDTQYFGPGTRLTVL.

This clone was counted between two and nine times. The chain combines TRBV28 with TRBJ2-2; no reliable D call. There are 14 residues in the CDR3. Trimming removed 4 bases from V and 1 base from J, with 7 bases in between. CDR1 is MDHEN and CDR2 is SYDVKM in the germline V gene. The CDR3 DNA sequence: TGTGCCAGCAGTTATAGGAGGAACACCGGGGAGCTGTTTTTT. Protein sequence: CASSYRRNTGELFF.

This clone appeared a few times. V and J are TRBV28 and TRBJ2-7, with 7 bases lining up with TRBD2. CDR1 and CDR2 (germline): MDHEN, SYDVKM. This CDR3 comprises 14 residues. The V and J ends lost 4 bases and 6 bases, in that order; junction bases with no gene match: 9. CDR3 nucleotide sequence: TGTGCCAGCAGTTCCGGTTGGGGGAGGGCCGAGCAGTACTTC. Residues: CASSSGWGRAEQYF.

The count of this clone is one. The chain has TRBV5-1 and TRBJ2-1; 10 bases line up with TRBD1. Germline lookup yields CDR1 SGHRS and CDR2 YFSETQ. J was trimmed by 3 bases and V by 4 bases; bases with no gene match: 4. The CDR3 is made up of 15 amino acids. Here the CDR3 reads CASSGGQGFYNEQFF. The CDR3 coding sequence is TGCGCCAGCAGCGGGGGACAGGGGTTCTACAATGAGCAGTTCTTC.

This chain links TRBV7-2 with TRBJ2-7, with 11 positions matching TRBD2. V was pared by 5 bases and J by 7 bases, with 10 bases of the junction left unmatched. This CDR3 has 15 residues. CDR1 and CDR2 (germline): SGHTA, FQGNSA. The CDR3 loop is CASSLSGRAQGEQYF. CDR3 in DNA: TGTGCCAGCAGCCTTAGCGGGAGGGCCCAGGGGGAGCAGTACTTC.

The chain uses TRBV11-1 and TRBJ1-1; possible D gene TRBD1, 5 bases. This CDR3 is 15 amino acids long. V dropped 4 bases and J dropped 5 bases, with 17 bases sitting between them. Germline V lookup: CDR1 SGHAT, CDR2 FQDESV (reference sequence). As DNA, the CDR3 is TGTGCCAGCAGCTCAGGGTGGGCCCCGATGACTGAAGCTTTCTTT. Translation gives CASSSGWAPMTEAFF.

The V gene is TRBV12-5, the J gene TRBJ1-1; 7 bases line up with TRBD1. CDR3 length: 14 amino acids. CDR1 is LGHNT, CDR2 FRNRAP, per germline. V trimming: 6 bases; J trimming: 1 base; junction bases outside the gene matches: 5. CDR3 residues: CASGLQGRNTEAFF. In DNA form, the CDR3 reads TGTGCTAGTGGCCTACAGGGGAGGAACACTGAAGCTTTCTTT. The full variable domain, its missing parts supplied by reference TRBV12-5 and TRBJ1-1, is DARVTQTPRHKVTEMGQEVTMRCQPILGHNTVFWYRQTMMQGLELLAYFRNRAPLDDSGMPKDRFSAEMPDATLATLKIQPSEPRDSAVYFCASGLQGRNTEAFFGQGTRLTVV.

The chain employs TRBV27 and TRBJ1-3; D not certain. The germline gives CDR1 MNHEY, CDR2 SMNVEV (reference sequence). V gave up 5 bases and J gave up 4 bases, with 9 bases separating them. The CDR3 extends over 13 amino acids. CDR3: CASSLEWGNTIYF. The DNA for the CDR3 is TGTGCCAGCAGTCTCGAGTGGGGAAACACCATATATTTT.